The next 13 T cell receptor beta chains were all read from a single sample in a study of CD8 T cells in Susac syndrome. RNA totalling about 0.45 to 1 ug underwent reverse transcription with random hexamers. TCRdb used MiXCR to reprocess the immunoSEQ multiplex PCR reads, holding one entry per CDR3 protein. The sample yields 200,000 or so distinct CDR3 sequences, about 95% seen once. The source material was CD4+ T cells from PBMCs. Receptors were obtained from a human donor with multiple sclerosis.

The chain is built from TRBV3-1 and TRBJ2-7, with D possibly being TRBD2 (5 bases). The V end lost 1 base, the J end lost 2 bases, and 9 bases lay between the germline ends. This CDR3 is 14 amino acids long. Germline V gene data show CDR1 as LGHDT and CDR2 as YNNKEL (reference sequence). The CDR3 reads CASSQVSGTYEQYF. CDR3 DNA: TGTGCCAGCAGCCAAGTGTCGGGGACCTACGAGCAGTACTTC.

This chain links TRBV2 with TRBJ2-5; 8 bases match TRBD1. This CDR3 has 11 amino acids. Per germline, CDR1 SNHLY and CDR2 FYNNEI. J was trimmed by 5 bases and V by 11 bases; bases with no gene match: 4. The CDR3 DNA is TGTGCCCCGGGACAGGAGGAGACCCAGTACTTC. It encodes CAPGQEETQYF.

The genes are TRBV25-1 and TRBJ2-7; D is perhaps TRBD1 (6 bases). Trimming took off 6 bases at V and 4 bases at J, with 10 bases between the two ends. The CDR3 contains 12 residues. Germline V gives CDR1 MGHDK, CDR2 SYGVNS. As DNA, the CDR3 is TGTGCCAGCAGGGGGCAGGGGTACGAGCAGTACTTC. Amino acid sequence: CASRGQGYEQYF.

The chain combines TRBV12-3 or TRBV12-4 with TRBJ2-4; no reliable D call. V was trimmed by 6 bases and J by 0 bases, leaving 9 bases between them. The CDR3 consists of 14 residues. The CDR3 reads CASRTNLAKNIQYF. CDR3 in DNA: TGTGCCAGCAGGACGAACCTAGCCAAAAACATTCAGTACTTC.

The CDR3 here is CASSQDWPGNEQFF. CDR3 coding DNA: TGTGCCAGCAGCCAAGATTGGCCCGGGAATGAGCAGTTCTTC. V usage is TRBV14 and J usage is TRBJ2-1; unclear D gene. The CDR3 has 14 amino acids. CDR1 and CDR2 from the germline V gene are SGHDN and FVKESK. With 0 bases removed from V and 7 bases from J, the gap between germline ends came to 10 bases. The full variable domain, rest sourced from reference TRBV14 and TRBJ2-1, is EAGVTQFPSHSVIEKGQTVTLRCDPISGHDNLYWYRRVMGKEIKFLLHFVKESKQDESGMPNNRFLAERTGGTYSTLKVQPAELEDSGVYFCASSQDWPGNEQFFGPGTRLTVL.

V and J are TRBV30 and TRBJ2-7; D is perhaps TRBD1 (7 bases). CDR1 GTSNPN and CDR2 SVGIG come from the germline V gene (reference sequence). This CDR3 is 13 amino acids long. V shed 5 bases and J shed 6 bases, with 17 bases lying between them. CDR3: CAWETGRKAEQYF. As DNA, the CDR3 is TGTGCCTGGGAGACAGGGAGGAAAGCCGAGCAGTACTTC.

The CDR3 sequence is CASSLVGFDSKNIQYF. In DNA form, the CDR3 reads TGTGCCAGCAGTTTGGTAGGGTTTGATTCCAAAAACATTCAGTACTTC. The V call is TRBV12-3 or TRBV12-4, the J call TRBJ2-4; unclear D gene. Deletions cut 3 bases from V and 2 bases from J, with 14 bases between. CDR3 length equals 16 residues.

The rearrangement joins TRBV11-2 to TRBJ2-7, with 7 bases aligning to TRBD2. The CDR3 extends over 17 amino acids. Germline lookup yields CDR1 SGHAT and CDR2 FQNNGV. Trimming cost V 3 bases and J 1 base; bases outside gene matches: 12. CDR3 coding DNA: TGTGCCAGCAGCTTCTCGACTAGCCGCTTCAGTTCCTACGAGCAGTACTTC. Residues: CASSFSTSRFSSYEQYF.

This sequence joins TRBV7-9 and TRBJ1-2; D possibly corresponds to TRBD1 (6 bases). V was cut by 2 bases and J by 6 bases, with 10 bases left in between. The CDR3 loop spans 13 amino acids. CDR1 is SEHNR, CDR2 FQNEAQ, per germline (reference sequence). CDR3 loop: CASSLQGGHGYTF. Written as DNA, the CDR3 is TGTGCCAGCAGCTTACAAGGGGGGCATGGCTACACCTTC.

The CDR3 DNA is TGTGCCAGCAGGGGGACATTTACCTACGAGCAGTACTTC. Protein: CASRGTFTYEQYF. This chain links TRBV2 with TRBJ2-7; D is perhaps TRBD1 (6 bases). Between the trimmed V and J ends, which lost 6 bases and 2 bases, there was a span of 11 bases. The V gene's germline CDR1 is SNHLY and CDR2 FYNNEI. This CDR3 contains 13 residues. Combining the CDR3 with reference TRBV2 and TRBJ2-7 gives the whole variable domain EPEVTQTPSHQVTQMGQEVILRCVPISNHLYFYWYRQILGQKVEFLVSFYNNEISEKSEIFDDQFSVERPDGSNFTLKIRSTKLEDSAMYFCASRGTFTYEQYFGPGTRLTVT.

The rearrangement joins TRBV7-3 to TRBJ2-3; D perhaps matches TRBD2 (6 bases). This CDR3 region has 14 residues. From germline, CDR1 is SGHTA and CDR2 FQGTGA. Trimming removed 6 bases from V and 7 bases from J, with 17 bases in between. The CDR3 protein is CASSLGTGVYTQYF. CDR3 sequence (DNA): TGTGCCAGCAGTCTTGGGACGGGAGTGTATACGCAGTATTTT.

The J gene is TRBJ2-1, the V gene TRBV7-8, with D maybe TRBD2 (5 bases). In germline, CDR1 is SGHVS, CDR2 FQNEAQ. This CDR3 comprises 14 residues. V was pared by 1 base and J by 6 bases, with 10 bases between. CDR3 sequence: CASSLERWSNEQFF. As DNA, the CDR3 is TGTGCCAGCAGCTTAGAGCGGTGGTCCAATGAGCAGTTCTTC. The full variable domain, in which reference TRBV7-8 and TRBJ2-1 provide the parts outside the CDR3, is GAGVSQSPRYKVAKRGQDVALRCDPISGHVSLFWYQQALGQGPEFLTYFQNEAQLDKSGLPSDRFFAERPEGSVSTLKIQRTQQEDSAVYLCASSLERWSNEQFFGPGTRLTVL.

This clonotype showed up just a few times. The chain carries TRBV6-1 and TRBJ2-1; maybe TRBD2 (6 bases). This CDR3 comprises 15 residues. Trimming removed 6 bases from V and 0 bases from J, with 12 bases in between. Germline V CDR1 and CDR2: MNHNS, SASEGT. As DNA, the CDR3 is TGTGCCAGCAGCCCCTTAGCGGTCTCCTACAATGAGCAGTTCTTC. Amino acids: CASSPLAVSYNEQFF.